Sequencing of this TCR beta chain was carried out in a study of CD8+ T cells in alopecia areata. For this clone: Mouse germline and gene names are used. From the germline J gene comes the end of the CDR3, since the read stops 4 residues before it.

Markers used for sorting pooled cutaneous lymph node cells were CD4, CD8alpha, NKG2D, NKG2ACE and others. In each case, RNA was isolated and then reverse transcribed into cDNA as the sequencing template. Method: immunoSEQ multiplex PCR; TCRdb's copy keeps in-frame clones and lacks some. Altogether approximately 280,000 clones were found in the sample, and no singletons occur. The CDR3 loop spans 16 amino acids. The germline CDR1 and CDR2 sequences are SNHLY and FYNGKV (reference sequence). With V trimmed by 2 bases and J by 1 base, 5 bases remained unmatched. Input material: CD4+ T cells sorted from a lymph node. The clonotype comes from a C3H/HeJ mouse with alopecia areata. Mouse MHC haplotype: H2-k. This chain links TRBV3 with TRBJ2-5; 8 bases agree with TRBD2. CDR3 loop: CASSLLGGADQDTQYF. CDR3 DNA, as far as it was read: TGTGCCAGCAGCTTACTGGGGGGCGCTGACCAAGAC.